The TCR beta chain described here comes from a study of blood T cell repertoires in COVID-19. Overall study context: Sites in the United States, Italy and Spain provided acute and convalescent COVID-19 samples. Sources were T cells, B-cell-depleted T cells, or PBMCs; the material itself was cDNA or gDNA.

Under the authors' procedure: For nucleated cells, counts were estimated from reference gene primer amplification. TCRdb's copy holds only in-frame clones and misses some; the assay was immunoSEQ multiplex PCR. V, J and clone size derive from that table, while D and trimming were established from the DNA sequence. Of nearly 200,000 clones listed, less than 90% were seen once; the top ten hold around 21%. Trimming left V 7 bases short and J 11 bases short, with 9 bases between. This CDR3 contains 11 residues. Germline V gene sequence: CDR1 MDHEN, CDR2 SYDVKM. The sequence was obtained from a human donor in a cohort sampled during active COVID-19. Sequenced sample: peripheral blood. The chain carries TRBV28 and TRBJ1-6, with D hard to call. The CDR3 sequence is CASNGRAPLHF. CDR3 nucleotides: TGTGCCAGCAATGGGCGAGCACCCCTCCACTTT.